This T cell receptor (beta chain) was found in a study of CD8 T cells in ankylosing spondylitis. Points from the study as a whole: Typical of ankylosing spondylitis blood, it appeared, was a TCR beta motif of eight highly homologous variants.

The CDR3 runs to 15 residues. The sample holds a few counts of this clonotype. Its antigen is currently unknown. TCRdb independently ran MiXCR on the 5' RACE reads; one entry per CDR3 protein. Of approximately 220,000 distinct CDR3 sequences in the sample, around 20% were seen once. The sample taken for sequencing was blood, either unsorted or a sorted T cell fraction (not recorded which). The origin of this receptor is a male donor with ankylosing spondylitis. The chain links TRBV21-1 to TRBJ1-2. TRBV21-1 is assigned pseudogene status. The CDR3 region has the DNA TGTGCCAGCAGCAAAGTGACATTTCGGCTCCATGGCTACACCTTC. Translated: CASSKVTFRLHGYTF.